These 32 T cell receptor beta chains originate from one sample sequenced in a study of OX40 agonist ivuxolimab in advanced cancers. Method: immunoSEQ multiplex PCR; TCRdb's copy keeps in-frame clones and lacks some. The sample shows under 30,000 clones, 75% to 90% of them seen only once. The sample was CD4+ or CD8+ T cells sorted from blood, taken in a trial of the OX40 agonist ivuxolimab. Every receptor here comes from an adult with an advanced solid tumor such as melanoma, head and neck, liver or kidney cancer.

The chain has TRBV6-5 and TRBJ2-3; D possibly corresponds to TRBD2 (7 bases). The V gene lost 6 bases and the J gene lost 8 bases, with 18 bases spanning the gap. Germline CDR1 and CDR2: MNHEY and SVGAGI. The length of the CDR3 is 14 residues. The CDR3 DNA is TGTGCCAGCAGAGGGGGGGCGATCCTAGGTACGCAGTATTTT. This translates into CASRGGAILGTQYF.

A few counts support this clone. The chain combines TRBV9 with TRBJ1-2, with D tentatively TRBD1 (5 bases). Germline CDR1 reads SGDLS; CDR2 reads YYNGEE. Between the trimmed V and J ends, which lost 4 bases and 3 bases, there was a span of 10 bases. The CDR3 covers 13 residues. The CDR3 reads CASSSAGDYGYTF. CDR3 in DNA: TGTGCCAGCAGCTCAGCGGGGGACTATGGCTACACCTTC.

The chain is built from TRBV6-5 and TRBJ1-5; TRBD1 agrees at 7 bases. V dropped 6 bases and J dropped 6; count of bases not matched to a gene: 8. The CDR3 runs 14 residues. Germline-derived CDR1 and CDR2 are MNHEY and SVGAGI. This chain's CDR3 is CASRTGTGAQPQHF. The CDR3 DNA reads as TGTGCCAGCAGGACGGGCACAGGGGCTCAGCCCCAGCATTTT.

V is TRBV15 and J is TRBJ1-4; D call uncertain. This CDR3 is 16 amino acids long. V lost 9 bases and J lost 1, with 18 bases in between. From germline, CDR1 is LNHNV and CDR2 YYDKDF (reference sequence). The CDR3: CATTERNTKTNEKLFF. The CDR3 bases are TGTGCCACTACCGAGCGAAATACAAAAACTAATGAAAAACTGTTTTTT. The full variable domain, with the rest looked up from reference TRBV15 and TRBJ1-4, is DAMVIQNPRYQVTQFGKPVTLSCSQTLNHNVMYWYQQKSSQAPKLLFHYYDKDFNNEADTPDNFQSRRPNTSFCFLDIRSPGLGDTAMYLCATTERNTKTNEKLFFGSGTQLSVL.

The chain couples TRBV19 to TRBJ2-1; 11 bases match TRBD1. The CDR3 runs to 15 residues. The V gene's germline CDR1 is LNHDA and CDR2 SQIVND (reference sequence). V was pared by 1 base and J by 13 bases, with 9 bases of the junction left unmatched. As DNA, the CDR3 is TGTGCCAGTAGTATAGTTTCCCCGGGGACAGGGGGACAGTTCTTC. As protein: CASSIVSPGTGGQFF. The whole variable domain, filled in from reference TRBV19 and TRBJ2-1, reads DGGITQSPKYLFRKEGQNVTLSCEQNLNHDAMYWYRQDPGQGLRLIYYSQIVNDFQKGDIAEGYSVSREKKESFPLTVTSAQKNPTAFYLCASSIVSPGTGGQFFGPGTRLTVL.

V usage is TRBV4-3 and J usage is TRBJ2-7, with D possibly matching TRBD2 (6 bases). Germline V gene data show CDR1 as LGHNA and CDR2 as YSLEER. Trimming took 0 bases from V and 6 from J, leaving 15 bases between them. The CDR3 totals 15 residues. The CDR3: CASSQELAKAGEQYF. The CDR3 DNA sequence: TGCGCCAGCAGCCAAGAACTAGCAAAAGCAGGCGAGCAGTACTTC.

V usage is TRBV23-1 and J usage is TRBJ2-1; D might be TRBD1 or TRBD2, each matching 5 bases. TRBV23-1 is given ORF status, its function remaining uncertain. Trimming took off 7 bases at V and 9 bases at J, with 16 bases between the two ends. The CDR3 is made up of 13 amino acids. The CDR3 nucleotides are TGCGCCAGCAAACCGGGACCCCGGGGTGAGCAGTTCTTC. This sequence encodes CASKPGPRGEQFF.

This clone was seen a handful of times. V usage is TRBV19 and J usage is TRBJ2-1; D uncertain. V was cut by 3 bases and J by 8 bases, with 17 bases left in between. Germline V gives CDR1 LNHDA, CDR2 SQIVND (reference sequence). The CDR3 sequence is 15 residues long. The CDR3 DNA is TGTGCCAGTAGTATCTCCAGACCAGGATTCGATGAGCAGTTCTTC. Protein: CASSISRPGFDEQFF.

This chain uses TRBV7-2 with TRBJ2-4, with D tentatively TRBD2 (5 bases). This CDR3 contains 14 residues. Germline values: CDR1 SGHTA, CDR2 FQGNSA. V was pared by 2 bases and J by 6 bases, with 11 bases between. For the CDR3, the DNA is TGTGCCAGCAGCTTATTAAGCGGAGTAAACATTCAGTACTTC. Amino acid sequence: CASSLLSGVNIQYF.

The CDR3 spells CASSIWERVGGEQFF. The DNA for the CDR3 is TGTGCCAGTAGTATTTGGGAACGCGTCGGCGGTGAGCAGTTCTTC. The chain joins TRBV19 to TRBJ2-1; D gene ambiguous. With 3 bases removed from V and 9 bases from J, the gap between germline ends came to 18 bases. CDR1 LNHDA and CDR2 SQIVND come from the germline V gene (reference sequence). The CDR3 extends over 15 amino acids. Supplemented by reference TRBV19 and TRBJ2-1, the full variable domain reads DGGITQSPKYLFRKEGQNVTLSCEQNLNHDAMYWYRQDPGQGLRLIYYSQIVNDFQKGDIAEGYSVSREKKESFPLTVTSAQKNPTAFYLCASSIWERVGGEQFFGPGTRLTVL.

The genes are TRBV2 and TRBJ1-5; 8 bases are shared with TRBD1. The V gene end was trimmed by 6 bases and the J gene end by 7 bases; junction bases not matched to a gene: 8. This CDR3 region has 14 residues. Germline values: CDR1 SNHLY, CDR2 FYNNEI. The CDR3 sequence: CASRPGTGFQPQHF. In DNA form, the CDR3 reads TGTGCCAGCAGACCCGGGACAGGCTTCCAGCCCCAGCATTTT.

The CDR3 DNA reads as TGTGCCAGCATCCCTCGGGGATATAGCAATCAGCCCCAGCATTTT. This translates into CASIPRGYSNQPQHF. This chain links TRBV7-9 with TRBJ1-5; D unclear. The V and J ends lost 7 bases and 0 bases respectively, with 13 bases between them. Per the germline V gene, CDR1 is SEHNR and CDR2 is FQNEAQ (reference sequence). The length of the CDR3 is 15 residues.

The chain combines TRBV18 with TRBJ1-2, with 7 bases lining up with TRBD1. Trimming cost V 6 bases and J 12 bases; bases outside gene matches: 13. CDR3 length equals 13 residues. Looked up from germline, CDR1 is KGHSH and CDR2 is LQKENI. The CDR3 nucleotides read TGTGCCAGCTCGCCGGACAGGCCCAATCAGAACACCTTC. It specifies CASSPDRPNQNTF.

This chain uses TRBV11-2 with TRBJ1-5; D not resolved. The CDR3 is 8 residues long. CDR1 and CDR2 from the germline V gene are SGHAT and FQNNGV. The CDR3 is CPQLAQHF. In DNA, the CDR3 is TGTCCCCAATTGGCCCAGCATTTT. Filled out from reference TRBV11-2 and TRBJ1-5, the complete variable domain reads EAGVAQSPRYKIIEKRQSVAFWCNPISGHATLYWYQQILGQGPKLLIQFQNNGVVDDSQLPKDRFSAERLKGVDSTLKIQPAKLEDSAVYLCPQLAQHFGDGTRLSIL.

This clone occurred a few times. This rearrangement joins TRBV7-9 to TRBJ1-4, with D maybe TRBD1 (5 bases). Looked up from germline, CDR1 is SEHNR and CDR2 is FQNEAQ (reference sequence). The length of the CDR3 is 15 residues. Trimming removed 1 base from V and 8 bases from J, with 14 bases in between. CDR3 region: CASSLGPQEGEKLFF. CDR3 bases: TGTGCCAGCAGCTTAGGTCCCCAAGAGGGGGAAAAACTGTTTTTT.

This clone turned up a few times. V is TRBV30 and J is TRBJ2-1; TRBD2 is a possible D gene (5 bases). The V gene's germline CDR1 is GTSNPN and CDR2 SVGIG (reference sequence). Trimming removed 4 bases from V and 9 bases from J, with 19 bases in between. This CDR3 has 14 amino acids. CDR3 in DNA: TGTGCCTGGAATGGCGAGCGGACGTGGGGTGAGCAGTTCTTC. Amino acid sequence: CAWNGERTWGEQFF. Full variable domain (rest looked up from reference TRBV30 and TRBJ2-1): SQTIHQWPATLVQPVGSPLSLECTVEGTSNPNLYWYRQAAGRGLQLLFYSVGIGQISSEVPQNLSASRPQDRQFILSSKKLLLSDSGFYLCAWNGERTWGEQFFGPGTRLTVL.

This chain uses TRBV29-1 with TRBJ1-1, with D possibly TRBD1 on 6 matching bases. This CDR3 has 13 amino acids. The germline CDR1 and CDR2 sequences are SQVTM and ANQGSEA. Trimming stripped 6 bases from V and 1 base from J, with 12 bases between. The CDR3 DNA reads TGCAGCGTCCAAGACAGGAAGAACACTGAAGCTTTCTTT. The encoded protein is CSVQDRKNTEAFF. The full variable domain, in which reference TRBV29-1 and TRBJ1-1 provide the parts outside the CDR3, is SAVISQKPSRDICQRGTSLTIQCQVDSQVTMMFWYRQQPGQSLTLIATANQGSEATYESGFVIDKFPISRPNLTFSTLTVSNMSPEDSSIYLCSVQDRKNTEAFFGQGTRLTVV.

The CDR3 DNA is TGTGCCAGTAGTACCGGGACTAGCGGGAGATATGAGCAGTTCTTC. It encodes CASSTGTSGRYEQFF. The chain couples TRBV19 to TRBJ2-1; the match to TRBD2 covers 14 bases. CDR1 is LNHDA, CDR2 SQIVND, per germline (reference sequence). The V segment lost 4 bases and the J segment 8 bases; nucleotides outside the gene matches: 4. This CDR3 region has 15 residues.

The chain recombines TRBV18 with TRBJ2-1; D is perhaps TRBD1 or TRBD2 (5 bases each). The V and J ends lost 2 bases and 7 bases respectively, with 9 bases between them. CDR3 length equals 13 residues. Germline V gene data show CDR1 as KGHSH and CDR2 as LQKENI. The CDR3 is CASSPNEGNEQFF. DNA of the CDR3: TGTGCCAGCTCACCAAACGAGGGGAATGAGCAGTTCTTC.

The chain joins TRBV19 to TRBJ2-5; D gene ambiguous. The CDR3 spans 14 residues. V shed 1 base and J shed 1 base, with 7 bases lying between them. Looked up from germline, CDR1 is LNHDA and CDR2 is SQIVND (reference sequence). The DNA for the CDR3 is TGTGCCAGTAGTATAGTTGCTCTCCAAGAGACCCAGTACTTC. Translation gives CASSIVALQETQYF.

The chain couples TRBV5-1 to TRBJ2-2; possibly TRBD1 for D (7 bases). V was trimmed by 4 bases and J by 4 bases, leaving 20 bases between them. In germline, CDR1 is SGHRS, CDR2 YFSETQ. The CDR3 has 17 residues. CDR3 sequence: CASSLLTGDLTTGELFF. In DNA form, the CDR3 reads TGCGCCAGCAGCCTCCTTACAGGGGACTTGACCACCGGGGAGCTGTTTTTT.

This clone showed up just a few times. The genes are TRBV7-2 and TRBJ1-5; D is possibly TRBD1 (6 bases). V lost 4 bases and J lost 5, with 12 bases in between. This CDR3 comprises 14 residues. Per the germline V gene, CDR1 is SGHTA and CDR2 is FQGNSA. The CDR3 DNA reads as TGTGCCAGCAGCTCCAGGGGAGGGGATCAGCCCCAGCATTTT. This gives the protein CASSSRGGDQPQHF.

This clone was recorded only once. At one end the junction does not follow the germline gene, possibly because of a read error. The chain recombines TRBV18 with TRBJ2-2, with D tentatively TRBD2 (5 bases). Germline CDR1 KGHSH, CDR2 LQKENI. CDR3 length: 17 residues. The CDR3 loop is CASSTLPAQTNTGELFF. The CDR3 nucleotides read TGTGCCAGCTCAACCTTACCCGCGCAGACCAACACCGGGGAGCTATTTTTT.

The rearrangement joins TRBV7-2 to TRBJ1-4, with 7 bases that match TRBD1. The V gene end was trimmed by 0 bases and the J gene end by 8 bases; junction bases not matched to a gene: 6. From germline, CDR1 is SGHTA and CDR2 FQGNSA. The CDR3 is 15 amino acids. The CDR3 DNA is TGTGCCAGCAGCTTAGCTGCAGGGGGGGGAGAAAAACTGTTTTTT. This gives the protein CASSLAAGGGEKLFF.

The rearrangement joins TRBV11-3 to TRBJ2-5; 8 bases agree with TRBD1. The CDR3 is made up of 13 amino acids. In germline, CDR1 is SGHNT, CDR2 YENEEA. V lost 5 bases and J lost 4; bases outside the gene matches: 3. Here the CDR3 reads CASSPGTGETQYF. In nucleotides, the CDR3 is TGTGCCAGCAGCCCAGGGACAGGAGAGACCCAGTACTTC.

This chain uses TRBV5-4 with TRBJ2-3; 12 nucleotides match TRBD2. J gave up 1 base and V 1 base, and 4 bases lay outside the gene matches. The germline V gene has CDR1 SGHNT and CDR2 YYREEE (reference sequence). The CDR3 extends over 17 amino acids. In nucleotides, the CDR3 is TGTGCCAGCAGCTTGTCTAGCGGGGGGGCCGGCACAGATACGCAGTATTTT. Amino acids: CASSLSSGGAGTDTQYF. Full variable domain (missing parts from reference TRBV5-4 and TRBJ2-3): ETGVTQSPTHLIKTRGQQVTLRCSSQSGHNTVSWYQQALGQGPQFIFQYYREEENGRGNFPPRFSGLQFPNYSSELNVNALELDDSALYLCASSLSSGGAGTDTQYFGPGTRLTVL.

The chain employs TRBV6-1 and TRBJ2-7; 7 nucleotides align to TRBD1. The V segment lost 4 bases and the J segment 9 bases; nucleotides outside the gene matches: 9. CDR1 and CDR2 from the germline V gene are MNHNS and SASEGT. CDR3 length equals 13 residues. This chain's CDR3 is CASSAGTVKSQYF. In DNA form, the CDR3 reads TGTGCCAGCAGTGCCGGGACAGTTAAATCGCAGTACTTC.

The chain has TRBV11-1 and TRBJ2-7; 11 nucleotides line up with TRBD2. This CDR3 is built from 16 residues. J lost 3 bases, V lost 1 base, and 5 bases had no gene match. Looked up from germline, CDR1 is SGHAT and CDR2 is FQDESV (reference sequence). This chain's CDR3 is CASSLDLGLADYEQYF. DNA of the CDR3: TGTGCCAGCAGCTTAGATCTGGGACTAGCGGACTACGAGCAGTACTTC.

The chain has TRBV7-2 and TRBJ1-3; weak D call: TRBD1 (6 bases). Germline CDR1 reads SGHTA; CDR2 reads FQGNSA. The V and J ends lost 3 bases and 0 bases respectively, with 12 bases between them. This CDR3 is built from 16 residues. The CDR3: CASSLPADSSGNTIYF. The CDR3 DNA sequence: TGTGCCAGCAGCTTGCCGGCGGACAGCTCTGGAAACACCATATATTTT.

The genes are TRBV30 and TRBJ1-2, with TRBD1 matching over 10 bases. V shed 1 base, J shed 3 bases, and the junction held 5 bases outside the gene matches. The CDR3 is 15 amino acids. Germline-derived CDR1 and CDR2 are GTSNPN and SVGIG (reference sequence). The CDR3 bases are TGTGCCTGGAGTGGGGACAGGGGACTCGACTATGGCTACACCTTC. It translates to CAWSGDRGLDYGYTF.

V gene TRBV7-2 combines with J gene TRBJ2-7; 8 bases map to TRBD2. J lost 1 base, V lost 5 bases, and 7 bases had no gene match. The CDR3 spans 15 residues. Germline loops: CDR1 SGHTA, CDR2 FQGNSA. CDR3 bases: TGTGCCAGCAGCGAAGGGACTAGTCTGTCCTACGAGCAGTACTTC. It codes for CASSEGTSLSYEQYF.

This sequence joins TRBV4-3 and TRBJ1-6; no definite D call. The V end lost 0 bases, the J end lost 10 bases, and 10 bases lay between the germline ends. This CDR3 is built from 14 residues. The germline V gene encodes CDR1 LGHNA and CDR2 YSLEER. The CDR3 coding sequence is TGCGCCAGCAGCCAAGATCTTGGAGAATCACCCCTCCACTTT. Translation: CASSQDLGESPLHF.